The 28 T cell receptor beta chains below were found in one sample sequenced in a study of long-term antiretroviral therapy in people with HIV. Version v3.0 of the immunoSEQ assay was performed at survey level. The data were produced by immunoSEQ multiplex PCR, yet TCRdb's version contains in-frame clones alone and is incomplete. This sample carries 25,000 to 30,000 clones, 86% of them seen once, and the ten largest clones take around 4.8%. Source: unsorted PBMCs, taken more than 2.6 years after starting antiretroviral therapy. The origin of the receptors is a man in his forties with HIV.

This clone was seen once. The chain uses TRBV6-5 and TRBJ2-1, with 11 positions matching TRBD2. Germline V gene sequence: CDR1 MNHEY, CDR2 SVGAGI. With 4 bases clipped from V and 7 bases from J, the junction kept 6 bases outside the gene matches. The CDR3 is 15 amino acids. CDR3 nucleotides: TGTGCCAGCAGTTCGACTAGCGGGGTTGCTAATGAGCAGTTCTTC. This codes for CASSSTSGVANEQFF.

The chain recombines TRBV7-9 with TRBJ1-1, with 7 bases fitting TRBD1. CDR1 is SEHNR and CDR2 is FQNEAQ in the germline V gene (reference sequence). With V trimmed by 5 bases and J by 2 bases, 5 bases remained unmatched. CDR3 length: 14 residues. The CDR3 sequence is CASSDDRVNTEAFF. CDR3 sequence (DNA): TGTGCCAGCAGCGATGACAGGGTTAACACTGAAGCTTTCTTT.

The chain is built from TRBV19 and TRBJ1-5; D perhaps matches TRBD1 (5 bases). The CDR3 spans 17 residues. Germline values: CDR1 LNHDA, CDR2 SQIVND (reference sequence). Trimming cost V 5 bases and J 0 bases, with 17 bases left between them. The CDR3 region is CASSLTGTVYSNQPQHF. The DNA of the CDR3 is TGTGCCAGTAGTCTTACCGGGACTGTCTATAGCAATCAGCCCCAGCATTTT.

This chain joins TRBV19 and TRBJ1-2; unclear D gene. V dropped 0 bases and J dropped 8 bases, with 13 bases sitting between them. Germline values: CDR1 LNHDA, CDR2 SQIVND (reference sequence). The CDR3 contains 14 residues. For the CDR3, the DNA is TGTGCCAGTAGTATAGAAACAGTAAAGAACGGCTACACCTTC. As protein: CASSIETVKNGYTF.

The rearrangement joins TRBV2 to TRBJ1-1; the D is unclear. The V end was cut by 4 bases, the J end by 1 base, with 10 bases between. CDR3 length: 14 amino acids. Germline loops: CDR1 SNHLY, CDR2 FYNNEI. CDR3 sequence: CASSGTASNTEAFF. CDR3 DNA: TGTGCCAGCAGTGGAACAGCCTCGAACACTGAAGCTTTCTTT.

This rearrangement joins TRBV7-9 to TRBJ1-5; D possibly corresponds to TRBD1 (6 bases). The germline V and J ends were trimmed by 10 bases and 2 bases, with 15 bases remaining between them. The CDR3 covers 14 residues. The germline V gene encodes CDR1 SEHNR and CDR2 FQNEAQ (reference sequence). DNA for the CDR3: TGTGCCATACAGGGCCCCGCCGGCAATCAGCCCCAGCATTTT. Its translation: CAIQGPAGNQPQHF.

The chain carries TRBV11-2 and TRBJ2-7; TRBD1 aligns across 7 bases. The CDR3 has 13 amino acids. The germline V gene has CDR1 SGHAT and CDR2 FQNNGV. The V segment lost 7 bases and the J segment 1 base; nucleotides outside the gene matches: 4. CDR3 sequence (DNA): TGTGCCAGCACCCCGGACAGGTCCTACGAGCAGTACTTC. Residues: CASTPDRSYEQYF.

The chain joins TRBV28 to TRBJ1-1, with D unresolved. Trimming cost V 2 bases and J 3 bases, with 10 bases left between them. Germline V lookup: CDR1 MDHEN, CDR2 SYDVKM. This CDR3 has 14 amino acids. The CDR3 coding sequence is TGTGCCAGCAGTTTAGGAGTGGTAGACACTGAAGCTTTCTTT. Translated: CASSLGVVDTEAFF.

This chain connects TRBV29-1 to TRBJ1-4; the D is unclear. The germline V gene has CDR1 SQVTM and CDR2 ANQGSEA. Trimming pared 7 bases from V and 4 bases from J, leaving 4 bases between. This CDR3 comprises 10 residues. The CDR3 DNA reads TGCAGCGGATTTAATGAAAAACTGTTTTTT. It specifies CSGFNEKLFF.

This clone was seen only a few times. The genes are TRBV5-4 and TRBJ1-4; no definite D call. Germline V gives CDR1 SGHNT, CDR2 YYREEE (reference sequence). The CDR3 has 14 residues. Trimming pared 4 bases from V and 0 bases from J, leaving 7 bases between. The CDR3 nucleotides are TGTGCCAGCAGCCGAGGGTCAACTAATGAAAAACTGTTTTTT. Translation: CASSRGSTNEKLFF.

This chain links TRBV30 with TRBJ1-1, with D unresolved. V was pared by 7 bases and J by 6 bases, with 18 bases between. The length of the CDR3 is 13 residues. Germline loops: CDR1 GTSNPN, CDR2 SVGIG (reference sequence). CDR3 coding DNA: TGTGCCTTATCCTTTGGGAGGCACTCTGAAGCTTTCTTT. Translation gives CALSFGRHSEAFF.

This chain links TRBV27 with TRBJ2-3; possible D gene TRBD2, 5 bases. V was cut by 5 bases and J by 4 bases, with 19 bases left in between. The length of the CDR3 is 16 residues. Germline assignment: CDR1 MNHEY and CDR2 SMNVEV (reference sequence). CDR3 protein: CASSDELGPTPDTQYF. The CDR3 nucleotides are TGTGCCAGCAGTGACGAACTAGGCCCGACTCCAGATACGCAGTATTTT.

J is TRBJ2-1 and V is TRBV5-1, with 10 bases matching TRBD1. The CDR3 spans 16 residues. V was pared by 0 bases and J by 7 bases, with 7 bases of the junction left unmatched. CDR1 is SGHRS and CDR2 is YFSETQ in the germline V gene. CDR3 nucleotides: TGCGCCAGCAGCTTGGCCAGAGGGACAGGGGAAAATGAGCAGTTCTTC. Encoded protein: CASSLARGTGENEQFF.

CDR3 sequence: CASSLASSSGSYNEQFF. CDR3 coding DNA: TGTGCCAGCAGCTTAGCGTCTAGTAGCGGGAGCTACAATGAGCAGTTCTTC. This chain links TRBV7-9 with TRBJ2-1; 9 bases line up with TRBD2. The CDR3 totals 17 residues. V lost 0 bases to trimming and J lost 3 bases; unmatched junction nucleotides: 6. The germline V gene has CDR1 SEHNR and CDR2 FQNEAQ (reference sequence).

CDR3 in DNA: TGTGCCAGCAGCCCGACAGGGGGCTATGGCTACACCTTC. It is translated as CASSPTGGYGYTF. This chain connects TRBV7-9 to TRBJ1-2; 9 nucleotides match TRBD1. CDR3 length: 13 residues. Germline CDR1 and CDR2: SEHNR and FQNEAQ (reference sequence). Trimming cost V 5 bases and J 4 bases; bases outside gene matches: 2.

This chain uses TRBV7-9 with TRBJ2-7, with D hard to call. This CDR3 spans 14 amino acids. Between the trimmed V and J ends, which lost 1 base and 8 bases, there was a span of 15 bases. In germline, CDR1 is SEHNR, CDR2 FQNEAQ (reference sequence). In nucleotides, the CDR3 is TGTGCCAGCAGCTTAGACGCTGGTGGAATTCAGCAGTACTTC. It encodes CASSLDAGGIQQYF.

The rearrangement joins TRBV27 to TRBJ1-2; D is unresolved. CDR3 size: 16 residues. V dropped 6 bases and J dropped 4 bases, with 21 bases sitting between them. Germline CDR1 MNHEY, CDR2 SMNVEV (reference sequence). The CDR3 DNA sequence: TGTGCCAGCAGACGCTTCTCTGGGGAGGGTGGCTATGGCTACACCTTC. It encodes CASRRFSGEGGYGYTF.

The chain carries TRBV15 and TRBJ1-5; no definite D call. The germline V gene encodes CDR1 LNHNV and CDR2 YYDKDF (reference sequence). Deletions cut 0 bases from V and 0 bases from J, with 6 bases between. CDR3 length equals 15 residues. CDR3 loop: CATSREQLSNQPQHF. In DNA, the CDR3 is TGTGCCACCAGCAGAGAACAGCTTAGCAATCAGCCCCAGCATTTT. The variable domain in full, completed from reference TRBV15 and TRBJ1-5, reads DAMVIQNPRYQVTQFGKPVTLSCSQTLNHNVMYWYQQKSSQAPKLLFHYYDKDFNNEADTPDNFQSRRPNTSFCFLDIRSPGLGDTAMYLCATSREQLSNQPQHFGDGTRLSIL.

The chain employs TRBV29-1 and TRBJ1-1; 12 bases map to TRBD1. CDR1 and CDR2 (germline): SQVTM, ANQGSEA. The V gene end was trimmed by 7 bases and the J gene end by 4 bases; junction bases not matched to a gene: 4. The CDR3 consists of 13 residues. CDR3 residues: CSAGQGAFTEAFF. CDR3 DNA: TGCAGCGCGGGACAGGGGGCTTTCACTGAAGCTTTCTTT.

The V gene is TRBV18, the J gene TRBJ1-6; 7 nucleotides agree with TRBD1. Germline loops: CDR1 KGHSH, CDR2 LQKENI. Germline trimming cut 4 bases from V and 15 bases from J; bases unmatched to any gene: 15. This CDR3 is built from 15 residues. In DNA form, the CDR3 reads TGTGCCAGCTCACAGAACCCGGGACAGCGGGAACTCCTCCACTTT. It translates to CASSQNPGQRELLHF.

This chain connects TRBV13 to TRBJ2-7; D call uncertain. CDR1 and CDR2 from the germline V gene are PRHDT and FYEKMQ (reference sequence). The CDR3 contains 14 residues. V lost 8 bases and J lost 0, with 14 bases in between. CDR3 sequence reads: CASPAIESSYEQYF. CDR3 in DNA: TGTGCCAGCCCCGCAATAGAGAGCTCCTACGAGCAGTACTTC.

The chain uses TRBV30 and TRBJ2-7; D possibly matches TRBD1 or TRBD2 (5 bases each). The germline V gene encodes CDR1 GTSNPN and CDR2 SVGIG (reference sequence). The germline V and J ends were trimmed by 3 bases and 3 bases, with 15 bases remaining between them. The CDR3 sequence is 14 residues long. CDR3 protein: CAWSPWGLSYEQYF. As DNA, the CDR3 is TGTGCCTGGAGCCCCTGGGGGTTAAGCTACGAGCAGTACTTC.

This clone appeared a few times. V gene TRBV6-4 combines with J gene TRBJ2-1; TRBD2 matches at 9 bases. The V gene end was trimmed by 9 bases and the J gene end by 9 bases; junction bases not matched to a gene: 9. This CDR3 spans 13 amino acids. Germline CDR1 is MRHNA and CDR2 is SNTAGT. CDR3 nucleotide sequence: TGTGCCAGTGGGGCGGGGGGGCCCACTGAGCAGTTCTTC. Encoded protein: CASGAGGPTEQFF.

The chain links TRBV7-9 to TRBJ1-2; D is perhaps TRBD1 (5 bases). The CDR3 covers 14 residues. Trimming took 7 bases from V and 4 from J, leaving 16 bases between them. Germline CDR1 SEHNR, CDR2 FQNEAQ (reference sequence). The CDR3 is CASTQGVGGYGYTF. DNA for the CDR3: TGTGCCAGCACCCAAGGGGTAGGCGGCTATGGCTACACCTTC. Full variable domain (rest looked up from reference TRBV7-9 and TRBJ1-2): DTGVSQNPRHKITKRGQNVTFRCDPISEHNRLYWYRQTLGQGPEFLTYFQNEAQLEKSRLLSDRFSAERPKGSFSTLEIQRTEQGDSAMYLCASTQGVGGYGYTFGSGTRLTVV.

The V call is TRBV30, the J call TRBJ1-5; D remains unclear. Germline V gives CDR1 GTSNPN, CDR2 SVGIG (reference sequence). The CDR3 spans 13 residues. V was shortened by 2 bases and J by 2 bases, with 7 bases between the two germline ends. This CDR3 is CAWSRQGNQPQHF. CDR3 nucleotides: TGTGCCTGGAGTAGGCAGGGCAATCAGCCCCAGCATTTT. Drawing the rest from reference TRBV30 and TRBJ1-5, the complete variable domain is SQTIHQWPATLVQPVGSPLSLECTVEGTSNPNLYWYRQAAGRGLQLLFYSVGIGQISSEVPQNLSASRPQDRQFILSSKKLLLSDSGFYLCAWSRQGNQPQHFGDGTRLSIL.

A word on this clone: At one boundary the junction diverges from the germline segment, which might be a read error. V and J are TRBV7-9 and TRBJ1-4; 8 bases are a match to TRBD1. Germline CDR1 is SEHNR and CDR2 is FQNEAQ (reference sequence). CDR3 size: 14 residues. CDR3 protein: CASSPPRDRGIMNF. CDR3 DNA sequence: TGTGCCAGCAGCCCACCACGAGACAGGGGAATTATGAATTTT.

V and J are TRBV14 and TRBJ1-2; D possibly corresponds to TRBD1 (5 bases). The CDR3 totals 15 residues. CDR1 and CDR2 from the germline V gene are SGHDN and FVKESK. Trimming left V 1 base short and J 5 bases short, with 14 bases between. The DNA for the CDR3 is TGTGCCAGCAGCCAAGGCGTCGGGGCGAGGTATGGCTACACCTTC. Its protein is CASSQGVGARYGYTF.

The genes are TRBV6-5 and TRBJ2-3; D is possibly TRBD1 (6 bases). Germline V lookup: CDR1 MNHEY, CDR2 SVGAGI. With 2 bases removed from V and 0 bases from J, the gap between germline ends came to 9 bases. This CDR3 comprises 15 residues. The CDR3 here is CASSYNRDSTDTQYF. In nucleotides, the CDR3 is TGTGCCAGCAGTTACAACAGGGACAGCACAGATACGCAGTATTTT.